Presented here are 14 T cell receptor beta chains from one specimen sequenced in a study of cytomegalovirus exposure and HLA in healthy donors. Researchers ran the PCR with 60 Vbeta and 13 Jbeta primers. TCRdb keeps only in-frame clones here, not all; method: immunoSEQ multiplex PCR. The sample consists of some 270,000 clones, about 93% of them appearing once. What was sequenced was PBMCs. These receptors were collected from a girl aged 2 to 10 in good health and CMV-seronegative.

The CDR3 region is CASSGTSAWRTGELFF. CDR3 nucleotide sequence: TGTGCCAGCAGTGGGACAAGTGCCTGGAGAACCGGGGAGCTGTTTTTT. V usage is TRBV2 and J usage is TRBJ2-2; tentatively, D is TRBD1 (5 bases). The length of the CDR3 is 16 residues. Trimming removed 4 bases from V and 5 bases from J, with 17 bases in between. Germline CDR1 and CDR2: SNHLY and FYNNEI.

Of note for this clone: The sample has other DNA sequences that encode this CDR3 too. The rearrangement links TRBV18 to TRBJ1-1, with 9 positions matching TRBD1. Germline trimming cut 3 bases from V and 0 bases from J; bases unmatched to any gene: 2. The length of the CDR3 is 15 residues. Per germline, CDR1 KGHSH and CDR2 LQKENI. The CDR3 region has the DNA TGTGCCAGCTCACCGGGACAGGGACTGAACACTGAAGCTTTCTTT. This codes for CASSPGQGLNTEAFF.

The J gene is TRBJ2-1, the V gene TRBV6-5; 9 positions match TRBD2. Germline V lookup: CDR1 MNHEY, CDR2 SVGAGI. The CDR3 length is 15 residues. Germline trimming cut 7 bases from V and 0 bases from J; bases unmatched to any gene: 4. The DNA for the CDR3 is TGTGCCAGCAAACCTAGCGGGACCTCCTACAATGAGCAGTTCTTC. Its protein product is CASKPSGTSYNEQFF.

The chain carries TRBV27 and TRBJ2-7, with D possibly being TRBD1 (6 bases). Deletions cut 5 bases from V and 3 bases from J, with 17 bases between. The CDR3 runs to 15 residues. Germline V gene data show CDR1 as MNHEY and CDR2 as SMNVEV (reference sequence). The CDR3 DNA reads as TGTGCCAGCAGTCCCCGCCTAGGGGGACGCTACGAGCAGTACTTC. Translating gives CASSPRLGGRYEQYF.

The J gene is TRBJ2-3, the V gene TRBV19; a possible D gene is TRBD2 (6 bases). The CDR3 is 13 residues long. The V end lost 5 bases, the J end lost 7 bases, and 13 bases lay between the germline ends. Germline V lookup: CDR1 LNHDA, CDR2 SQIVND (reference sequence). The CDR3 DNA reads TGTGCCAGTAGTCCCGCGGGGTCATATACGCAGTATTTT. Translated, it gives CASSPAGSYTQYF.

Here the CDR3 reads CASSRWTATYSNQPQHF. CDR3 nucleotides: TGTGCCAGCAGCCGGTGGACAGCGACTTATAGCAATCAGCCCCAGCATTTT. J is TRBJ1-5 and V is TRBV5-6, with a weak D call TRBD1 (6 bases). V lost 4 bases, J lost 0 bases, and 17 bases lay in between. The CDR3 runs 17 residues. CDR1 and CDR2 from the germline V gene are SGHDT and YYEEEE.

The chain links TRBV30 to TRBJ2-3; weak D call: TRBD2 (5 bases). V lost 8 bases and J lost 11, with 14 bases in between. The germline gives CDR1 GTSNPN, CDR2 SVGIG (reference sequence). The length of the CDR3 is 10 residues. The CDR3 region is CALDGMGQYF. In DNA form, the CDR3 reads TGTGCCCTTGACGGGATGGGGCAGTATTTT.

The chain employs TRBV29-1 and TRBJ2-7; TRBD1 aligns across 7 bases. The CDR3 contains 14 residues. Trimming took 7 bases from V and 2 from J; bases not matched to a gene: 11. Germline V gives CDR1 SQVTM, CDR2 ANQGSEA. The CDR3 DNA reads TGCAGCGCTATCGGACAGGACCTACCCTACGAGCAGTACTTC. This sequence encodes CSAIGQDLPYEQYF.

This clone was seen only a few times. The chain has TRBV6-5 and TRBJ1-1, with D possibly TRBD1 on 5 matching bases. CDR1 MNHEY and CDR2 SVGAGI come from the germline V gene. This CDR3 spans 13 amino acids. V lost 8 bases and J lost 1, with 11 bases in between. This chain's CDR3 is CASSREPNTEAFF. The DNA for the CDR3 is TGTGCCAGCTCCAGGGAACCGAACACTGAAGCTTTCTTT.

V gene TRBV27 combines with J gene TRBJ1-1; D is possibly TRBD1 (6 bases). The germline V and J ends were trimmed by 5 bases and 0 bases, with 13 bases remaining between them. Germline CDR1 and CDR2: MNHEY and SMNVEV (reference sequence). CDR3 length: 15 residues. CDR3 DNA: TGTGCCAGCAGTCCCAGACAGGACATGAACACTGAAGCTTTCTTT. The encoded protein is CASSPRQDMNTEAFF.

The chain carries TRBV4-1 and TRBJ1-1; 7 bases agree with TRBD1. Germline V gives CDR1 MGHRA, CDR2 YSYEKL. The ends lost 1 base at V and 2 bases at J; junction bases unmatched: 7. The CDR3 has 16 amino acids. As DNA, the CDR3 is TGCGCCAGCAGCCAAGGGGAGACAGGGCGCAACACTGAAGCTTTCTTT. This sequence encodes CASSQGETGRNTEAFF.

J is TRBJ2-7 and V is TRBV6-1; tentative D call: TRBD1 (5 bases). Trimming removed 8 bases from V and 4 bases from J, with 12 bases in between. This CDR3 has 12 amino acids. CDR1 is MNHNS, CDR2 SASEGT, per germline. The CDR3 loop reads CASGSGIYEQYF. For the CDR3, the DNA is TGTGCCAGCGGATCAGGGATTTACGAGCAGTACTTC.

The chain has TRBV6-1 and TRBJ2-1; possibly TRBD1 for D (6 bases). Germline assignment: CDR1 MNHNS and CDR2 SASEGT. The CDR3 loop spans 14 amino acids. Between the trimmed V and J ends, which lost 2 bases and 5 bases, there was a span of 10 bases. The chain's CDR3 is CASSENRANNEQFF. CDR3 nucleotide sequence: TGTGCCAGCAGTGAAAACAGGGCGAACAATGAGCAGTTCTTC.

The chain employs TRBV27 and TRBJ2-5, with 13 bases lining up with TRBD2. V was clipped by 6 bases and J by 6 bases; unmatched bases: 16. In germline, CDR1 is MNHEY, CDR2 SMNVEV (reference sequence). This CDR3 is built from 18 residues. DNA of the CDR3: TGTGCCAGCAGCCCCCTTGGACTAGCGGGAGATTCTGGAAAGACCCAGTACTTC. It codes for CASSPLGLAGDSGKTQYF.